The clone carrying this TCR beta chain was detected a few times. No antigen is known for it. Germline V gene data show CDR1 as DFQATT and CDR2 as SNEGSKA (reference sequence). The CDR3 consists of 16 residues. V lost 3 bases and J lost 3; bases outside the gene matches: 6. This specimen comes from a study of response to subunit inactivated influenza vaccine. Study outcomes and limitations: That few new T cells are recruited by each seasonal influenza vaccination was the authors' suggestion.

From the RT-PCR reads, TCRdb called clonotypes with MiXCR, one entry per CDR3 protein. The table has roughly 790,000 distinct CDR3 sequences, roughly 20% seen once; the top ten hold around 9.6%. This clonotype was obtained from a middle-aged man who received an inactivated influenza vaccine. Source: PBMCs from blood, taken roughly 5 days after vaccination. This chain uses TRBV20-1 with TRBJ2-3; 13 nucleotides match TRBD2. The CDR3 nucleotides read TGCAGTGCTAGTAATCAACTAGCGGGAGGGACAGATACGCAGTATTTT. Protein sequence: CSASNQLAGGTDTQYF.